A single sample is the source of the 19 T cell receptor beta chains below, sequenced in a study of T cell repertoires in cytomegalovirus infection. TCRdb called the reads again in MiXCR, with one record for every CDR3 protein. This sample carries about 740,000 distinct CDR3 sequences, approximately 40% of them seen once, and the ten largest clones take about 2.8%. Sample: PBMCs. Source of these receptors: a human donor in good health (CMV status not recorded). Some clones in this sample may be carry-over from other donors' samples.

This clonotype has just a few counts. This chain joins TRBV4-1 and TRBJ2-5; 10 nucleotides agree with TRBD1. J lost 2 bases, V lost 5 bases, and 11 bases had no gene match. This CDR3 region has 17 residues. The germline gives CDR1 MGHRA, CDR2 YSYEKL. This CDR3 reads CASSDRDRGSGQETQYF. As DNA, the CDR3 is TGCGCCAGCAGCGACCGGGACAGGGGATCGGGGCAAGAGACCCAGTACTTC.

This clonotype has only a few counts. The V gene is TRBV7-2, the J gene TRBJ1-2, with a tentative D call TRBD1 (6 bases). This CDR3 region has 15 residues. Germline assignment: CDR1 SGHTA and CDR2 FQGNSA. The ends were cut back, 3 bases at V and 4 bases at J, with 15 bases in the middle. This CDR3 reads CASSFLGGAVYGYTF. CDR3 sequence (DNA): TGTGCCAGCAGCTTCCTAGGGGGGGCAGTCTATGGCTACACCTTC.

This clonotype was detected a few times. The V gene is TRBV28, the J gene TRBJ1-1, with D perhaps matching TRBD1 (5 bases). The CDR3 spans 13 residues. CDR1 MDHEN and CDR2 SYDVKM come from the germline V gene. Deletions cut 6 bases from V and 5 bases from J, with 13 bases between. This CDR3 is CASSPMRGTEAFF. DNA for the CDR3: TGTGCCAGCAGCCCCATGCGGGGGACTGAAGCTTTCTTT.

This chain links TRBV11-1 with TRBJ2-5; 7 bases are shared with TRBD2. The germline V gene encodes CDR1 SGHAT and CDR2 FQDESV (reference sequence). V gave up 2 bases and J gave up 4 bases; unmatched junction bases: 10. This CDR3 has 16 amino acids. The CDR3 here is CASSLLKAGKGETQYF. Written as DNA, the CDR3 is TGTGCCAGCAGCTTATTGAAAGCGGGAAAGGGAGAGACCCAGTACTTC.

On this clonotype: Since no conserved phenylalanine or tryptophan closes the CDR3, a read error is the likely cause. Because the CDR3's place on the DNA is in doubt, the DNA is left out and the CDR3 is given as listed by TCRdb. J is TRBJ1-1 and V is TRBV6-5; TRBD1, as called in the table, went unchecked against the DNA. CDR1 and CDR2 (germline): MNHEY, SVGAGI. The CDR3 region is 18 residues in length, termini included. CDR3: CASSYSTPGTGRATEPFL.

A few counts support this clonotype. The rearrangement joins TRBV7-9 to TRBJ2-7; D gene uncertain. Germline V gene data show CDR1 as SEHNR and CDR2 as FQNEAQ (reference sequence). V lost 5 bases to trimming and J lost 6 bases, with 11 bases between them. CDR3 length: 12 amino acids. CDR3 sequence reads: CASSPLYGEQYF. The CDR3 DNA is TGTGCCAGCAGCCCGCTTTATGGCGAGCAGTACTTC.

V usage is TRBV7-2 and J usage is TRBJ1-1; a possible D gene is TRBD1 (5 bases). The germline V gene encodes CDR1 SGHTA and CDR2 FQGNSA. V was trimmed by 5 bases and J by 11 bases, leaving 12 bases between them. The CDR3 extends over 11 amino acids. The CDR3 sequence: CASSAPGRAFF. DNA of the CDR3: TGTGCCAGCAGCGCGCCGGGACGGGCTTTCTTT.

This clonotype came up once. The rearrangement joins TRBV4-2 to TRBJ1-1, with D possibly matching TRBD1 (6 bases). The CDR3 runs to 14 residues. The germline CDR1 and CDR2 sequences are LGHNA and YNFKEQ. V was trimmed by 0 bases and J by 3 bases, leaving 8 bases between them. Written as DNA, the CDR3 is TGTGCCAGCAGCCAAGAACAGGGAGACACTGAAGCTTTCTTT. It yields the protein CASSQEQGDTEAFF.

Of note for this clonotype: One junction end disagrees with the germline gene, perhaps due to a read error. The chain couples TRBV20-1 to TRBJ2-7, with 9 bases identical to TRBD1. The germline gives CDR1 DFQATT, CDR2 SNEGSKA (reference sequence). The CDR3 length is 15 residues. The CDR3 DNA follows: TGCAGTGCTATTGATATCGGACAGGGGACGGAGGAGCCGTACTTC. Its protein is CSAIDIGQGTEEPYF.

This clonotype appeared a single time. The rearrangement links TRBV28 to TRBJ2-5, with 8 bases identical to TRBD1. Germline CDR1 and CDR2: MDHEN and SYDVKM. V shed 5 bases, J shed 3 bases, and the junction held 8 bases outside the gene matches. CDR3 size: 15 residues. Written as DNA, the CDR3 is TGTGCCAGCAGTCCCGGGACAGGAGTAAAAGAGACCCAGTACTTC. Its translation: CASSPGTGVKETQYF.

V and J are TRBV5-6 and TRBJ1-2, with a possible D match to TRBD1 (6 bases). The CDR3 length is 13 residues. The germline CDR1 and CDR2 sequences are SGHDT and YYEEEE. V was pared by 4 bases and J by 4 bases, with 11 bases between. CDR3 loop: CASSRDTPYGYTF. DNA of the CDR3: TGTGCCAGCAGCCGGGACACGCCCTATGGCTACACCTTC.

This clonotype was observed a few times. The chain links TRBV28 to TRBJ2-1; TRBD2 aligns across 12 bases. This CDR3 has 16 amino acids. Germline loops: CDR1 MDHEN, CDR2 SYDVKM. With V trimmed by 2 bases and J by 6 bases, 5 bases remained unmatched. The CDR3, as DNA: TGTGCCAGCAGTTTAAGAACTAGCGGGAGGATCAATGAGCAGTTCTTC. This encodes CASSLRTSGRINEQFF.

In this sample, this clonotype turned up a few times. The chain is built from TRBV27 and TRBJ2-3; no reliable D call. The CDR3 consists of 12 residues. Trimming shortened V by 5 bases and J by 4 bases, and 7 bases separated the two germline ends. Germline CDR1 and CDR2: MNHEY and SMNVEV (reference sequence). CDR3 sequence reads: CASSPFPDTQYF. The CDR3 DNA reads TGTGCCAGCAGTCCTTTCCCAGATACGCAGTATTTT.

This clonotype was seen many times. The J gene is TRBJ2-1, the V gene TRBV20-1, with D perhaps matching TRBD2 (7 bases). The germline V and J ends were trimmed by 6 bases and 3 bases, with 18 bases remaining between them. The CDR3 runs 15 residues. Germline assignment: CDR1 DFQATT and CDR2 SNEGSKA (reference sequence). The CDR3 nucleotides are TGCAGTGCCAAACCAGGACTAGGGGGCTACAATGAGCAGTTCTTC. It encodes CSAKPGLGGYNEQFF.

This clonotype was observed at least ten times. The chain uses TRBV28 and TRBJ2-2; unclear D gene. The CDR3 consists of 12 residues. Germline V gene data show CDR1 as MDHEN and CDR2 as SYDVKM. Trimming left V 2 bases short and J 7 bases short, with 5 bases between. CDR3 in DNA: TGTGCCAGCAGTTTACCAGGCGGGGAGCTGTTTTTT. It encodes CASSLPGGELFF. Full variable domain (missing parts from reference TRBV28 and TRBJ2-2): DVKVTQSSRYLVKRTGEKVFLECVQDMDHENMFWYRQDPGLGLRLIYFSYDVKMKEKGDIPEGYSVSREKKERFSLILESASTNQTSMYLCASSLPGGELFFGEGSRLTVL.

The V gene is TRBV5-1, the J gene TRBJ1-6, with D unclear. Germline V gene lookup returns CDR1 SGHRS and CDR2 YFSETQ. This CDR3 contains 14 residues. V lost 1 base to trimming and J lost 10 bases, with 12 bases between them. Written as DNA, the CDR3 is TGCGCCAGCAGCTTGTTGAGAACAGACTCACCCCTCCACTTT. Amino acid sequence: CASSLLRTDSPLHF.

The chain recombines TRBV24-1 with TRBJ2-5; D uncertain. With 3 bases removed from V and 5 bases from J, the gap between germline ends came to 18 bases. There are 16 residues in the CDR3. Germline assignment: CDR1 KGHDR and CDR2 SFDVKD. CDR3 in DNA: TGTGCCACCAGTGATCAAAGATGGACGCATACTGAGACCCAGTACTTC. It codes for CATSDQRWTHTETQYF.

As for this clonotype: One junction end disagrees with the germline gene, perhaps due to a read error. This sequence joins TRBV7-6 and TRBJ2-1; 10 bases align to TRBD1. CDR3 size: 17 residues. Germline V gives CDR1 SGHVS, CDR2 FNYEAQ. The CDR3 loop is CVSSLRVGDRGYNEQFF. The CDR3 nucleotides read TGTGTCAGCAGCTTAAGGGTCGGGGACAGGGGTTACAATGAGCAGTTCTTC.

The V gene is TRBV28, the J gene TRBJ2-3; no clear D. The CDR3 extends over 13 amino acids. The V end lost 5 bases, the J end lost 2 bases, and 8 bases lay between the germline ends. Germline assignment: CDR1 MDHEN and CDR2 SYDVKM. CDR3 DNA: TGTGCCAGCAGTCGGCACCCCACAGATACGCAGTATTTT. Protein product: CASSRHPTDTQYF.